This TCR beta chain appears in the sequencing data of a study of sequential checkpoint blockade in melanoma. On the study more broadly: First-line arms were nivolumab then ipilimumab, or the reverse, randomized 1:1. Each arm's sequence ended with maintenance nivolumab.

The CDR3 consists of 15 residues. V lost 3 bases to trimming and J lost 0 bases; unmatched junction nucleotides: 2. Germline CDR1 is KGHSH and CDR2 is LQKENI. Sequencing used immunoSEQ multiplex PCR; TCRdb keeps in-frame clones, though not all of them. The table lists 10,000 to 13,000 clones, 55% to 70% of them singletons, with roughly 28% in the top ten. Treatment indicated: randomized to nivolumab then ipilimumab (arm A) or the reverse (arm B). No patient had prior DNA-damaging chemotherapy. Sorted cells were live CD3+CD8+, lacking CD19 and CD56, from PBMCs. This receptor was identified in a human donor with melanoma. The chain uses TRBV18 and TRBJ2-7, with TRBD1 matching 10 bases. The sequences come from CD8+ T cells sorted from blood (inferred from file names), collected from a patient given nivolumab and ipilimumab in sequence. The CDR3 spells CASSPTGGASYEQYF. The CDR3 DNA follows: TGTGCCAGCTCACCGACAGGGGGCGCCTCCTACGAGCAGTACTTC.